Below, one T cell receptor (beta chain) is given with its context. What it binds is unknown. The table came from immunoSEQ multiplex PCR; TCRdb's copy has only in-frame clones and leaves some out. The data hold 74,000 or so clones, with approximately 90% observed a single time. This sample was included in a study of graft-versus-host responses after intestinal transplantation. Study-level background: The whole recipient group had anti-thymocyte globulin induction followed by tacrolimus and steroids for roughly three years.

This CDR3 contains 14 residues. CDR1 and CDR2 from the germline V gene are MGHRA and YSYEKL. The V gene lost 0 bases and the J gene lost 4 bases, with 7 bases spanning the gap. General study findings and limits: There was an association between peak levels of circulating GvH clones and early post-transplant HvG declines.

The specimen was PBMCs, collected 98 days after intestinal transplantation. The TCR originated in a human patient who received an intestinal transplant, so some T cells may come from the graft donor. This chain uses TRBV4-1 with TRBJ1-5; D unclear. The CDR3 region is CASSQETGNQPQHF. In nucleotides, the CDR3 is TGCGCCAGCAGCCAAGAAACGGGTAATCAGCCCCAGCATTTT.